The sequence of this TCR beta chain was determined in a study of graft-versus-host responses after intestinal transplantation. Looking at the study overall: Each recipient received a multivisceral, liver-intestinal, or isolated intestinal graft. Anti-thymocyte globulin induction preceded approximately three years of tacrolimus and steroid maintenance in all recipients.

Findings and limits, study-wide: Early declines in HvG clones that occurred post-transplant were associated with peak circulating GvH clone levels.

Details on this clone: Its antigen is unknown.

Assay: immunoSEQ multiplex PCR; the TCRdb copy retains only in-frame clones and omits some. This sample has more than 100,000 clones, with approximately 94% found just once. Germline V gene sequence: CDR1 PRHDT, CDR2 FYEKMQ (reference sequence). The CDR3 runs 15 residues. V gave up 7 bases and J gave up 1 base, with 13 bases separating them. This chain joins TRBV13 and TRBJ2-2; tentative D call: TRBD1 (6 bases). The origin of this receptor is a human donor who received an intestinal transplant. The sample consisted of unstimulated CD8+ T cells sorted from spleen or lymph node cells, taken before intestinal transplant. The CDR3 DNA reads TGTGCCAGCAAAGCGACAGGCGAGAACACCGGGGAGCTGTTTTTT. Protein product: CASKATGENTGELFF.